These T cell receptor beta chains were read from a single sample in a study of CXCR3-negative and CXCR3-positive naive CD8 T cells. One entry per CDR3 protein, without DNA, is what TCRdb gives after re-calling the 5' RACE reads. In total, the table holds 150,000 to 160,000 distinct CDR3 sequences. The specimen sequenced was naive CXCR3+ CD8+ T cells from blood. These receptors came from a human donor in good health. Some clones in this sample may be carry-over from other donors' samples. CDR3s include the opening cysteine and the closing phenylalanine or tryptophan.

CDR3: CAISAAGIQPQHF
J: TRBJ1-5
V: TRBV10-3

CDR3: CASSVGADTGELFF
J: TRBJ2-2
V: TRBV6-4

CDR3: CATSRRDINTGELFF
J: TRBJ2-2
V: TRBV15

CDR3: CASSRLAGDYEQYF
J: TRBJ2-7
V: TRBV12-3/TRBV12-4

CDR3: CASSHGQPYEQYF
J: TRBJ2-7
V: TRBV5-1

CDR3: CASSPRSGSTDTQYF
J: TRBJ2-3
V: TRBV4-3

CDR3: CASSYSGTSGLYTGELFF
J: TRBJ2-2
V: TRBV6-5

CDR3: CSGRQGFNEQFF
J: TRBJ2-1
V: TRBV29-1

CDR3: CASNPLAGGSEQYF
J: TRBJ2-7
V: TRBV6-2/TRBV6-3

CDR3: CSSPAPGTGELFF
J: TRBJ2-2
V: TRBV29-1

CDR3: CASSFASYEQYF
J: TRBJ2-7
V: TRBV28

CDR3: CASSHTGTGVFQDTQYF
J: TRBJ2-3
V: TRBV23-1

CDR3: CASSDPGQGCQPQHF
J: TRBJ1-5
V: TRBV27

CDR3: CAIRPPQPYGYTF
J: TRBJ1-2
V: TRBV10-3

CDR3: CASSLTGDPSGF
J: TRBJ1-1
V: TRBV5-6

CDR3: CASSFPGTGGSYNEQFF
J: TRBJ2-1
V: TRBV5-5

CDR3: CATSSSGSAGMDEQYF
J: TRBJ2-7
V: TRBV15

CDR3: CASRFSSGAYYEQYF
J: TRBJ2-7
V: TRBV19

CDR3: CASSPTGTYEQYF
J: TRBJ2-7
V: TRBV7-9